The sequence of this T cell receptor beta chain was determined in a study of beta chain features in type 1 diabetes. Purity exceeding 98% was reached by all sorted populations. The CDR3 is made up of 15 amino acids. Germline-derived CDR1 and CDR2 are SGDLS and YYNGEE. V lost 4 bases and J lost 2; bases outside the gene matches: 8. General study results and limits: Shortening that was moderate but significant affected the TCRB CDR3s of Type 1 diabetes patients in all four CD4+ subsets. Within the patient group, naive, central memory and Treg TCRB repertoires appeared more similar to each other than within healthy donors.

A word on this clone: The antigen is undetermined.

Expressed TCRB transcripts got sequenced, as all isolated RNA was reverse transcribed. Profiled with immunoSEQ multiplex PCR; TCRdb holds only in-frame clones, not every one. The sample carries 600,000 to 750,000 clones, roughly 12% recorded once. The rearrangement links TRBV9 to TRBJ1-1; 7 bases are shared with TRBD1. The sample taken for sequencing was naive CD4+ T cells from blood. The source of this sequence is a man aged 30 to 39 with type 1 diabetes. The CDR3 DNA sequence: TGTGCCAGCAGCTTCGCGACAGGGACAAACACTGAAGCTTTCTTT. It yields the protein CASSFATGTNTEAFF.